Listed below are T cell receptor beta chains from one sample, sequenced in a study of blood T cell repertoires in COVID-19. The method was immunoSEQ multiplex PCR; TCRdb's version includes in-frame clones alone and lacks a portion of them. The table shows 250,000 to 350,000 clones, with around 85% occurring only once. The sample consisted of peripheral blood. The source is a woman in her fifties or sixties with active or convalescent COVID-19. Each CDR3 is given with its conserved first and last residue. A D gene is named only where the DNA matches it firmly. Size is stated for part of the rows, as once, few or many counts, or as a class when the clone is expanded.

d_gene	j_gene	abundance	v_gene	CDR3nt	CDR3aa
-	TRBJ2-7	once	TRBV9	TGTGCCAGCAGCGTAGAGTCCGGGGGATCCTCCTACGAGCAGTACTTC	CASSVESGGSSYEQYF
-	TRBJ1-2	-	TRBV27	TGTGCCAGCAGTTCCTTAATACTACTACAAGAAACGCATGGCTACACCTTC	CASSSLILLQETHGYTF
-	TRBJ2-7	-	TRBV2	TGTGCCAGCAGGGACATGTACTCCTACGAGCAGTACTTC	CASRDMYSYEQYF
TRBD2	TRBJ2-1	-	TRBV25-1	TGTGCCAGCAGTGGGGCGGTGGGACTAGCGGGAGGGTATGAGCAGTTCTTC	CASSGAVGLAGGYEQFF
TRBD2	TRBJ2-3	-	TRBV7-2	TGTGCCAGCACCGGTACTAGCGGGGTGAGACGCACAGATACGCAGTATTTT	CASTGTSGVRRTDTQYF
TRBD1	TRBJ2-1	-	TRBV2	TGTGCCAGCAGAACACTCCGGGACAGGGGGTCGAGTGAGCAGTTCTTC	CASRTLRDRGSSEQFF
-	TRBJ2-1	-	TRBV15	TGTGCCACCAGCAGAGCGGGAGAGGGTGAGCAGTTCTTC	CATSRAGEGEQFF
TRBD1	TRBJ1-5	-	TRBV28	TGTGCCAGCAGTTCCAGGGGGCGCGGTGATCAGCCCCAGCATTTT	CASSSRGRGDQPQHF
-	TRBJ1-6	few	TRBV19	TGTGCCAGTAGTACGCAGGGGAAGGGATCACCCCTCCACTTT	CASSTQGKGSPLHF
-	TRBJ2-7	once	TRBV6-8	TGTGCCAGCAGTTACTCTCCTTCAGCGGGTCAGTACGAGCAGTACTTC	CASSYSPSAGQYEQYF
TRBD2	TRBJ2-1	-	TRBV19	TGTGCCAGTAGTCTACCCGACGGGCTAGCGGGAGGGGAGCAGTTCTTC	CASSLPDGLAGGEQFF
TRBD2	TRBJ2-2	-	TRBV30	TGTGCCTGGGACAAGGGACTAGCAAACACCGGGGAGCTGTTTTTT	CAWDKGLANTGELFF
TRBD1	TRBJ2-7	few	TRBV5-1	TGCGCCAGCAGCCGTCAGGACAGGGGGGTACACGAGCAGTACTTC	CASSRQDRGVHEQYF
-	TRBJ1-2	-	TRBV5-1	TGCGCCAGCAGCTTGAGCGCAGGGAACTATGGCTACACCTTC	CASSLSAGNYGYTF
TRBD1	TRBJ1-2	-	TRBV14	TGTGCCAGCAGCCGCAGGACAGGGTTCGGGGTCTATGGCTACACCTTC	CASSRRTGFGVYGYTF
TRBD2	TRBJ2-7	-	TRBV19	TGTGCCAGTAGTATAGTCACGCTAGCGGGAGGTAACGAGCAGTACTTC	CASSIVTLAGGNEQYF
-	TRBJ1-4	-	TRBV19	TGTGCCAGTAGTAGGGGTTGGGGCGCCGTTGAAAAACTGTTTTTT	CASSRGWGAVEKLFF
-	TRBJ2-2	-	TRBV12-3/TRBV12-4	TGTGCCAGCAGTTCCCAGGGGCCCGGGGAGCTGTTTTTT	CASSSQGPGELFF
TRBD2	TRBJ2-7	-	TRBV4-2	TGTGCCAGCAGCCACGGACTAGCGGACGAGCAGTACTTC	CASSHGLADEQYF
-	TRBJ2-7	-	TRBV10-1	TGCGCCAGCAGTGGGTCGAGCGTCATTTCAAGCTCCTACGAGCAGTACTTC	CASSGSSVISSSYEQYF
TRBD1	TRBJ2-2	once	TRBV11-2	TGTGCCAGCACCGACCCGGGACAGGGAGTCACCGGGGAGCTGTTTTTT	CASTDPGQGVTGELFF
-	TRBJ1-3	-	TRBV10-3	TGTGCCATCAGTGAGTCGATCCCAGGGGGAAACACCATATATTTT	CAISESIPGGNTIYF
-	TRBJ1-2	-	TRBV6-2/TRBV6-3	TGTGCCAGCAGTTACTCGGCCTGGTATGGCTACACCTTC	CASSYSAWYGYTF
TRBD1	TRBJ1-1	-	TRBV18	TGTGCCAGCTCACCAACAGGGGGTGTGTCAGCTTTCTTT	CASSPTGGVSAFF
TRBD1	TRBJ1-5	-	TRBV2	TGTGCCAGCAGTGAACGGACAGGAAATCAGCCCCAGCATTTT	CASSERTGNQPQHF
TRBD2	TRBJ2-1	-	TRBV5-1	TGCGCCAGCAGCTTGGCAGACCGACATTCTGGGACTAGCGGGGATTACAATGAGCAGTTCTTC	CASSLADRHSGTSGDYNEQFF
-	TRBJ1-4	once	TRBV2	TGTGCCAGCAGTGAATCGGGCAGGGGCGATGAAAAACTGTTTTTT	CASSESGRGDEKLFF
-	TRBJ2-1	-	TRBV4-1	TGCGCCAGCAGCCTGGCTGGGGTCCGGGGGAGGCACAATGAGCAGTTCTTC	CASSLAGVRGRHNEQFF
TRBD2	TRBJ2-1	-	TRBV30	TGTGCCTGGAGTGTACAGCTAGCGGGAGTCTCTGAGCAGTTCTTC	CAWSVQLAGVSEQFF
-	TRBJ1-1	-	TRBV7-9	TGTGCCAGCAGCCCTTTAGGACACTCGCGCACTGAAGCTTTCTTT	CASSPLGHSRTEAFF
-	TRBJ2-5	-	TRBV14	TGTGCCAGCAGCCAAGTTGGGGACTCATGGTATAAGACCCAGTACTTC	CASSQVGDSWYKTQYF
TRBD1	TRBJ1-5	few	TRBV7-8	TGTGCCAGCAGCCTCCGGGACAGCGATCAGCCCCAGCATTTT	CASSLRDSDQPQHF
-	TRBJ2-1	few	TRBV5-8	TGTGCCAGCAGGCCAAGACAGGTTTTAAATGAGCAGTTCTTC	CASRPRQVLNEQFF
TRBD2	TRBJ2-1	-	TRBV12-5	TGTGCTAGTGGAATAGGTGCGGGAGGGTCCTACAATGAGCAGTTCTTC	CASGIGAGGSYNEQFF
TRBD1	TRBJ1-1	-	TRBV5-4	TGTGCCAGCAGCTCTGGACAGGGGGCTTGGAACACTGAAGCTTTCTTT	CASSSGQGAWNTEAFF
TRBD2	TRBJ2-5	-	TRBV7-8	TGTGCCAGCAGCCTTACGGGACTAGCCGGAGGAGAGACCCAGTACTTC	CASSLTGLAGGETQYF
TRBD1	TRBJ1-1	-	TRBV7-2	TGTGCCAGCAGCTCCCGACAGGGGGCCCAGAACACTGAAGCTTTCTTT	CASSSRQGAQNTEAFF
TRBD2	TRBJ2-1	-	TRBV28	TGTGCCAGCAGTTGGCGGACTAGCGGGAGGGCCGTTGAGCAGTTCTTC	CASSWRTSGRAVEQFF